The clone carrying this TCR beta chain counts as medium-sized. This beta chain is off target for a library built for alpha chains, so its abundance means little. Time point defined: sample taken at primary tumor resection. From tumor, nontumor lung or frozen PBMC, whole RNA was taken unsorted for sequencing. Samples were obtained from more than 70 donors, all untreated early-stage non-small cell lung cancer patients. TCRdb re-called the 5' RACE reads through MiXCR, storing one row per CDR3 protein. The table has approximately 12,000 distinct CDR3 sequences, approximately 6.2% seen once. CDR1 and CDR2 (germline): SGHRS, YFSETQ. The CDR3 runs to 13 residues. J gave up 6 bases and V 4 bases, and 6 bases lay outside the gene matches. These data come from a study of spatial heterogeneity in lung cancer.

The source is a male donor with early-stage non-small cell lung cancer. The V gene is TRBV5-1, the J gene TRBJ1-2; 7 nucleotides align to TRBD1. The material sequenced was normal lung tissue next to the tumor, taken at surgery. The CDR3 region has the DNA TGCGCCAGCAGCCCCGGGACAGAGGATGGCTACACCTTC. This gives the protein CASSPGTEDGYTF.